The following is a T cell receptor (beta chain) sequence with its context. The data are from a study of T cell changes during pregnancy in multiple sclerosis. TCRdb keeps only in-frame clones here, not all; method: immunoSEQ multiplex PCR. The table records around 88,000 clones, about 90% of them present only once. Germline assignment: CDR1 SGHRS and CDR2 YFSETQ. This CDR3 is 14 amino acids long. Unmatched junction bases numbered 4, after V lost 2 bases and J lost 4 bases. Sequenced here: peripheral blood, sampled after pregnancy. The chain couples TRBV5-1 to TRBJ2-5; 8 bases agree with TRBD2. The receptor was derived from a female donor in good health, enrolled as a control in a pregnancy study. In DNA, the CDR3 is TGCGCCAGCAGCTTCCGGGGGGGAGGAGAGACCCAGTACTTC. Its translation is CASSFRGGGETQYF.